This T cell receptor beta chain stems from a study of technical replicates of blood from a few donors (dated by TCRdb to about 2017). Compared with germline, V lacks 0 bases and J lacks 2 bases; bases without a gene match: 4. Spanning cysteine to phenylalanine, the CDR3 consists of 15 amino acids. This entry keeps only the CDR3 DNA: 45 bases, framed from base 1. CDR1 SEHNR and CDR2 FQNEAQ are derived from the germline V gene (reference sequence). Library generation was performed with the immunoSEQ multiplex PCR assay. Entries here come from immuneACCESS through TCRdb and include only in-frame sequences with V and J called. Some clones fail to appear in such tables; in the studies checked, an unresolved V gene covers under half of the shortfall, and the cause of the remainder is unknown. The sample table records under 35,000 clones; approximately 92% of these occur just once. The ten largest clones capture around 3.9% of the sample.

Worth noting for this clone: What this receptor recognizes is not known. No much larger clonotype is one base removed from it; base qualities were not supplied. This specimen includes other DNA sequences encoding the same CDR3.

The origin of this receptor is a human donor in good health. Some clones in this sample may be carry-over from other donors' samples. Recombination linked TRBV7-9 to TRBJ2-7; TRBD2 matches 7 bases in the middle. Source material: PBMCs. The CDR3 sequence is CASSLASGGTYEQYF. The nucleotide sequence reads TGTGCCAGCAGCTTAGCGTCCGGGGGGACCTACGAGCAGTACTTC.